These 3 T cell receptor beta chains share one sample of origin, sequenced in a study of T cells after yellow fever vaccination. One entry per CDR3 protein, called by TCRdb with MiXCR from the 5' RACE reads. The sample records under 250,000 distinct CDR3 sequences, more than 3% being singletons. The sample in question was CD4+ T cells sorted from PBMCs, obtained 10 days after the yellow fever booster vaccination. All receptors come from a man between 18 and 29 years old who received the YFV17D yellow fever vaccine.

The V call is TRBV6-5, the J call TRBJ2-1; 7 bases match TRBD2. Germline CDR1 and CDR2: MNHEY and SVGAGI. V lost 1 base, J lost 11 bases, and 11 bases stayed unmatched. The CDR3 covers 15 residues. The CDR3 is CASSYFGRGVPQQFF. The CDR3 DNA reads TGTGCCAGCAGTTACTTTGGTCGGGGGGTCCCCCAGCAGTTCTTC.

This clonotype turned up a few times. The V and J genes are TRBV10-3 and TRBJ2-7; a possible D gene is TRBD1 (5 bases). V was shortened by 2 bases and J by 6 bases, with 20 bases between the two germline ends. This CDR3 has 16 amino acids. CDR1 is ENHRY, CDR2 SYGVKD, per germline. The CDR3 DNA follows: TGTGCCATCAGTGAGCCAGGGAAATTTCATTTTTCCGAGCAGTACTTC. Translation gives CAISEPGKFHFSEQYF.

V and J are TRBV28 and TRBJ1-5, with TRBD1 matching over 7 bases. V lost 7 bases, J lost 6 bases, and 12 bases stayed unmatched. The germline V gene has CDR1 MDHEN and CDR2 SYDVKM. The CDR3 spans 15 residues. Written as DNA, the CDR3 is TGTGCCAGCATCCTAGGCCAGGGACAGACTCAGCCCCAGCATTTT. Translating it yields CASILGQGQTQPQHF.